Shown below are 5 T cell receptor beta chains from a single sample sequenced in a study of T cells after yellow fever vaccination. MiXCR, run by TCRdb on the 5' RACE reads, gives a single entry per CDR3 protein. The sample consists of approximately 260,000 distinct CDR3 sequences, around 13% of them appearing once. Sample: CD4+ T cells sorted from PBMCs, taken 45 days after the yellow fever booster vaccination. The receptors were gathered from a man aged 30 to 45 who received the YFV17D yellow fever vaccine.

In DNA, the CDR3 is TGCAGCGTAGCTGGGACTCCCGCGAACACCGGGGAGCTGTTTTTT. This encodes CSVAGTPANTGELFF. The chain is built from TRBV29-1 and TRBJ2-2; the D gene is possibly TRBD2 (6 bases). CDR3 length: 15 residues. Germline V gene sequence: CDR1 SQVTM, CDR2 ANQGSEA. The V gene lost 6 bases and the J gene lost 0 bases, with 14 bases spanning the gap.

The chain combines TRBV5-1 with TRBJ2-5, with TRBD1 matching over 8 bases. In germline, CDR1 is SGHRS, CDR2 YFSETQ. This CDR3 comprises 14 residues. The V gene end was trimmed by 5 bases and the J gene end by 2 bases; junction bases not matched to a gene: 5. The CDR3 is CASRSDREQETQYF. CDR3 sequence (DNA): TGCGCCAGCAGATCGGACAGGGAGCAAGAGACCCAGTACTTC.

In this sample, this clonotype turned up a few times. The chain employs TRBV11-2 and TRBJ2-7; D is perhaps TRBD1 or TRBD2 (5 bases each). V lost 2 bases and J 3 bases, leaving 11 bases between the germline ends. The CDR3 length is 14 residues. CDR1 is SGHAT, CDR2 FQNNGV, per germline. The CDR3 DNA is TGTGCCAGCAGCTTATTGGGACCCGGCTACGAGCAGTACTTC. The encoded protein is CASSLLGPGYEQYF.

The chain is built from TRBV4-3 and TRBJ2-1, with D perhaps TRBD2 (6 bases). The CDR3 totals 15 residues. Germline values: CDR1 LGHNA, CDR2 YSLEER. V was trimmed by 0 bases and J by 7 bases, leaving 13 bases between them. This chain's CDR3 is CASSQDGEAPNEQFF. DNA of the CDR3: TGCGCCAGCAGCCAAGATGGGGAGGCCCCGAATGAGCAGTTCTTC.

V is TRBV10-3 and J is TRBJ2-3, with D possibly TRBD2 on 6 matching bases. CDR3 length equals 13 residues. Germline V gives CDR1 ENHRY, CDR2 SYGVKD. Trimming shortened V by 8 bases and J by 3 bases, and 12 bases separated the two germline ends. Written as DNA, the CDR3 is TGTGCCATCGAGGGCAGCGGGACAGATACGCAGTATTTT. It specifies CAIEGSGTDTQYF.